This TCR beta chain stems from a study of T cell repertoires in cytomegalovirus infection. Study overall: Indicated by public TCR beta signatures were CMV infection and matching HLA type. Whole-study findings and limits: Across the ex vivo response, the dominant clonotypes were HLA-C-restricted CMV-specific TCR beta clonotypes.

In the case of this clonotype: What it binds is unknown.

TCRdb ran MiXCR on the reads and lists one entry per CDR3 protein. The sample contains 630,000 or so distinct CDR3 sequences, 24% of which appear only once. Germline V gene data show CDR1 as SQVTM and CDR2 as ANQGSEA. The V end was cut by 6 bases, the J end by 7 bases, with 13 bases between. The CDR3 spans 12 residues. Sample: CD8+ T cells from PBMCs. This clonotype was sampled from a human donor in good health (CMV status not recorded). Some clones in this sample may be carry-over from other donors' samples. This chain links TRBV29-1 with TRBJ2-1; D is unresolved. The CDR3 region has the DNA TGCAGCGTGGTCCCGATCCCTAATGAGCAGTTCTTC. It specifies CSVVPIPNEQFF.